Below are 23 T cell receptor beta chains sequenced from a single sample in a study of T-cell reconstitution after alpha-beta-depleted transplantation in children. Preparation of the TCRbeta library used unique molecular identifiers. A single record per CDR3 protein comes from TCRdb applying MiXCR to the PCR reads. The sample shows 450,000 to 700,000 distinct CDR3 sequences, over 20% of them seen only once. The sample here was PBMCs, taken before TCRalphabeta/CD19-depleted stem cell transplant. Receptors originate from a boy in the first two years of life with Wiskott-Aldrich syndrome, due to receive a stem cell transplant.

In this sample, this clonotype turned up a few times. The gene calls are TRBV5-4 and TRBJ2-5; TRBD2 aligns across 16 bases. The CDR3 totals 20 residues. Unmatched junction bases numbered 10, after V lost 0 bases and J lost 2 bases. From germline, CDR1 is SGHNT and CDR2 YYREEE (reference sequence). The CDR3 loop reads CASSLGPGLAGGSEQETQYF. CDR3 coding DNA: TGTGCCAGCAGCTTGGGCCCGGGACTAGCGGGAGGGTCCGAGCAAGAGACCCAGTACTTC. The full variable domain, completed using reference TRBV5-4 and TRBJ2-5, is ETGVTQSPTHLIKTRGQQVTLRCSSQSGHNTVSWYQQALGQGPQFIFQYYREEENGRGNFPPRFSGLQFPNYSSELNVNALELDDSALYLCASSLGPGLAGGSEQETQYFGPGTRLLVL.

This clonotype showed up just once. The chain recombines TRBV9 with TRBJ2-5, with 10 bases fitting TRBD2. Germline CDR1 SGDLS, CDR2 YYNGEE. The CDR3 runs 16 residues. Trimming removed 4 bases from V and 2 bases from J; junction bases left unmatched: 8. The CDR3 sequence is CASSSRTSGYQETQYF. The CDR3 DNA reads TGTGCCAGCAGCTCCCGGACTAGCGGTTATCAAGAGACCCAGTACTTC.

The chain employs TRBV5-1 and TRBJ2-5; D gene uncertain. The V end lost 2 bases, the J end lost 7 bases, and 12 bases lay between the germline ends. CDR1 is SGHRS and CDR2 is YFSETQ in the germline V gene. CDR3 length: 13 residues. The CDR3 DNA is TGCGCCAGCAGCTTTGAGAGCCCGGGGACCCAGTACTTC. It translates to CASSFESPGTQYF.

The CDR3: CASSAGLYEQYF. The CDR3 DNA is TGTGCCAGCAGCGCGGGACTTTACGAGCAGTACTTC. The V gene is TRBV7-9, the J gene TRBJ2-7, with a weak D call TRBD2 (6 bases). Germline lookup yields CDR1 SEHNR and CDR2 FQNEAQ (reference sequence). The CDR3 runs 12 residues. Trimming pared 5 bases from V and 4 bases from J, leaving 9 bases between.

The chain employs TRBV5-1 and TRBJ2-1; tentatively, D is TRBD2 (6 bases). Deletions cut 4 bases from V and 3 bases from J, with 14 bases between. CDR1 is SGHRS and CDR2 is YFSETQ in the germline V gene. The CDR3 covers 15 residues. The CDR3 sequence is CASSLTSSNYNEQFF. The CDR3 DNA reads TGCGCCAGCAGCCTCACTAGCTCCAACTACAATGAGCAGTTCTTC.

V usage is TRBV7-3 and J usage is TRBJ2-2, with 7 bases aligning to TRBD2. There are 16 residues in the CDR3. The V segment lost 5 bases and the J segment 2 bases; nucleotides outside the gene matches: 8. Looked up from germline, CDR1 is SGHTA and CDR2 is FQGTGA. CDR3 loop: CASSPRTSSNTGELFF. The CDR3 DNA reads as TGTGCCAGCAGCCCCAGGACTAGTTCAAACACCGGGGAGCTGTTTTTT.

This clonotype has just a few counts. This rearrangement joins TRBV29-1 to TRBJ2-1; D is unclear. The germline V gene has CDR1 SQVTM and CDR2 ANQGSEA. The CDR3 sequence is 15 residues long. V was shortened by 3 bases and J by 0 bases, with 12 bases between the two germline ends. CDR3 sequence reads: CSVDPLPSSYNEQFF. The CDR3 DNA reads TGCAGCGTTGACCCACTCCCAAGCTCCTACAATGAGCAGTTCTTC.

This rearrangement joins TRBV5-1 to TRBJ2-5, with D possibly being TRBD1 (6 bases). Germline assignment: CDR1 SGHRS and CDR2 YFSETQ. V was shortened by 4 bases and J by 2 bases, with 12 bases between the two germline ends. This CDR3 has 14 amino acids. The CDR3 is CASSPTGQQETQYF. The CDR3 nucleotides read TGCGCCAGCAGCCCGACAGGTCAGCAAGAGACCCAGTACTTC.

This chain connects TRBV5-1 to TRBJ2-1; no clear D gene. Per the germline V gene, CDR1 is SGHRS and CDR2 is YFSETQ. The CDR3 covers 14 residues. The V end was cut by 4 bases, the J end by 0 bases, with 8 bases between. The CDR3 DNA sequence: TGCGCCAGCAGCCAGCCGGGCTCCTACAATGAGCAGTTCTTC. It yields the protein CASSQPGSYNEQFF.

This clonotype was counted a few times. J is TRBJ2-6 and V is TRBV20-1, with D perhaps matching TRBD1 or TRBD2 (5 bases each). CDR3 length equals 14 residues. Germline CDR1 is DFQATT and CDR2 is SNEGSKA (reference sequence). The V gene lost 6 bases and the J gene lost 3 bases, with 12 bases spanning the gap. The CDR3 protein is CSASPGSGANVLTF. The CDR3 bases are TGCAGTGCCTCCCCAGGGAGTGGGGCCAACGTCCTGACTTTC.

This sequence joins TRBV5-4 and TRBJ1-2, with TRBD1 matching 10 bases. The CDR3 is 16 residues long. From germline, CDR1 is SGHNT and CDR2 YYREEE (reference sequence). With 3 bases clipped from V and 0 bases from J, the junction kept 5 bases outside the gene matches. The CDR3 nucleotides read TGTGCCAGCAGCTCGGGGGACAGGGGCGCTAACTATGGCTACACCTTC. It codes for CASSSGDRGANYGYTF.

This clonotype appeared once. The J gene is TRBJ2-3, the V gene TRBV7-2; a weak D match, TRBD2 (6 bases). This CDR3 has 15 residues. V was shortened by 3 bases and J by 6 bases, with 16 bases between the two germline ends. Germline loops: CDR1 SGHTA, CDR2 FQGNSA. CDR3 region: CASSLGGGYGDTQYF. The DNA for the CDR3 is TGTGCCAGCAGCTTGGGGGGAGGCTACGGGGATACGCAGTATTTT.

The chain is built from TRBV5-1 and TRBJ2-1; TRBD2 aligns across 12 bases. The CDR3 has 15 residues. Losses at the gene ends were 4 bases for V and 6 bases for J; bases not matched to a gene: 5. Germline V gene data show CDR1 as SGHRS and CDR2 as YFSETQ. The CDR3 sequence: CASSGGLAGFNEQFF. The CDR3 coding sequence is TGCGCCAGCAGCGGGGGACTAGCGGGTTTCAATGAGCAGTTCTTC.

Only a few counts were recorded for this clonotype. The chain joins TRBV2 to TRBJ2-4; possibly TRBD1 for D (5 bases). V was trimmed by 2 bases and J by 3 bases, leaving 11 bases between them. The CDR3 spans 15 residues. Germline V gives CDR1 SNHLY, CDR2 FYNNEI. The CDR3 sequence is CASSERGLDKNIQYF. CDR3 sequence (DNA): TGTGCCAGCAGTGAAAGGGGCCTAGACAAAAACATTCAGTACTTC.

The V call is TRBV27, the J call TRBJ2-7; D is perhaps TRBD2 (5 bases). The V and J ends lost 0 bases and 9 bases respectively, with 21 bases between them. The CDR3 extends over 16 amino acids. Germline V gene lookup returns CDR1 MNHEY and CDR2 SMNVEV (reference sequence). For the CDR3, the DNA is TGTGCCAGCAGTTTATCTCGTTTGACTTTAATTGGAGGGCAGTACTTC. This gives the protein CASSLSRLTLIGGQYF.

V usage is TRBV5-1 and J usage is TRBJ2-1; D not certain. CDR1 and CDR2 from the germline V gene are SGHRS and YFSETQ. The CDR3 has 13 amino acids. V was pared by 4 bases and J by 11 bases, with 16 bases between. The CDR3 loop reads CASSDGSMSQQFF. The DNA for the CDR3 is TGCGCCAGCAGCGACGGCTCAATGTCCCAGCAGTTCTTC.

This clonotype was seen more than once but under ten times. This sequence joins TRBV20-1 and TRBJ2-7, with D unclear. V was trimmed by 5 bases and J by 0 bases, leaving 14 bases between them. The CDR3 has 14 amino acids. The germline gives CDR1 DFQATT, CDR2 SNEGSKA (reference sequence). This CDR3 reads CSARKDGVSYEQYF. In DNA form, the CDR3 reads TGCAGTGCTCGAAAGGACGGAGTCTCCTACGAGCAGTACTTC.

The chain joins TRBV6-5 to TRBJ2-1; D might be TRBD1 (6 bases). The ends were cut back, 0 bases at V and 2 bases at J, with 8 bases in the middle. The CDR3 runs to 15 residues. Germline V lookup: CDR1 MNHEY, CDR2 SVGAGI. Here the CDR3 DNA reads TGTGCCAGCAGTTACTCAGGGGGAGCCTACAATGAGCAGTTCTTC. Translated, it gives CASSYSGGAYNEQFF.

The chain joins TRBV15 to TRBJ2-1; D remains unclear. Germline V gives CDR1 LNHNV, CDR2 YYDKDF (reference sequence). The CDR3 is 12 amino acids. V was clipped by 0 bases and J by 9 bases, with 6 bases between them. Here the CDR3 reads CATSREVREQFF. The CDR3 DNA follows: TGTGCCACCAGCAGAGAGGTGCGTGAGCAGTTCTTC. Variable domain in full (rest from reference TRBV15 and TRBJ2-1): DAMVIQNPRYQVTQFGKPVTLSCSQTLNHNVMYWYQQKSSQAPKLLFHYYDKDFNNEADTPDNFQSRRPNTSFCFLDIRSPGLGDTAMYLCATSREVREQFFGPGTRLTVL.

This clonotype was seen a few times. The rearrangement links TRBV10-3 to TRBJ1-4; D is ambiguous. V lost 4 bases, J lost 0 bases, and 0 bases lay in between. CDR3 length: 12 amino acids. The V gene's germline CDR1 is ENHRY and CDR2 SYGVKD. As DNA, the CDR3 is TGTGCCATCAGTGCAACTAATGAAAAACTGTTTTTT. Translation gives CAISATNEKLFF.

The chain links TRBV5-1 to TRBJ2-5, with TRBD1 matching over 8 bases. Germline trimming cut 2 bases from V and 5 bases from J; bases unmatched to any gene: 5. Germline CDR1 reads SGHRS; CDR2 reads YFSETQ. The CDR3 is made up of 14 amino acids. CDR3 sequence: CASSLSDRAETQYF. Here the CDR3 DNA reads TGCGCCAGCAGCTTATCGGACAGGGCTGAGACCCAGTACTTC.

V and J are TRBV29-1 and TRBJ2-1; no reliable D call. Trimming stripped 7 bases from V and 0 bases from J, with 10 bases between. In germline, CDR1 is SQVTM, CDR2 ANQGSEA. The CDR3 totals 13 residues. CDR3 residues: CSAGALSYNEQFF. Written as DNA, the CDR3 is TGCAGCGCGGGCGCCCTCTCCTACAATGAGCAGTTCTTC.

DNA of the CDR3: TGTGCCAGCACCCTCGGGGGACCCTACAATGAGCAGTTCTTC. Encoded protein: CASTLGGPYNEQFF. This rearrangement joins TRBV27 to TRBJ2-1; TRBD2 might be the D (6 bases). Trimming removed 7 bases at V and 2 bases at J, with 12 bases between. Germline CDR1 is MNHEY and CDR2 is SMNVEV (reference sequence). This CDR3 spans 14 amino acids.